The present TCR beta chain was sequenced within a study of a mutant IDH1 vaccine in newly diagnosed glioma. Whole-study findings and limits: The study observed vaccine-induced immune responses in 90% to 95% of patients.

The table came from immunoSEQ multiplex PCR; TCRdb's copy has only in-frame clones and leaves some out. The profile shows 35,000 to 40,000 clones, 80% to 85% of them singletons. Germline V gene sequence: CDR1 MDHEN, CDR2 SYDVKM. The V and J ends lost 6 bases and 0 bases, in that order; junction bases with no gene match: 5. The CDR3 covers 15 residues. Documented time point: week 11, during vaccination. Each dose of the vaccine consisted of 300 ug of mutant IDH1 20-mer peptide, with topical imiquimod. As for this clone: What it recognizes is unknown.

The rearrangement uses TRBV28 and TRBJ2-3; 8 bases line up with TRBD1. The sequence was obtained from a man aged 35-49 years with glioma. The specimen comprised PBMCs, sampled from a glioma patient whose treatment included an IDH1 peptide vaccine. The CDR3 here is CASSPDRGSTDTQYF. CDR3 coding DNA: TGTGCCAGCAGCCCCGACAGGGGTAGCACAGATACGCAGTATTTT.